These 20 T cell receptor beta chains originate from one sample sequenced in a study of blood T cell repertoires in COVID-19. The assay was immunoSEQ multiplex PCR, and TCRdb's table has in-frame clones only and misses some. The sample has some 340,000 clones, around 87% seen once; the top ten hold less than 6%. The sample taken for sequencing was PBMCs or T cells enriched from blood (not recorded which). Every receptor here comes from a woman aged 25-40 years who had recovered from COVID-19.

This chain joins TRBV5-1 and TRBJ1-6; D is ambiguous. With 0 bases removed from V and 7 bases from J, the gap between germline ends came to 8 bases. There are 14 residues in the CDR3. CDR1 SGHRS and CDR2 YFSETQ come from the germline V gene. Here the CDR3 DNA reads TGCGCCAGCAGCTTGGAGCCCAGGAATTCACCCCTCCACTTT. Protein product: CASSLEPRNSPLHF.

The V call is TRBV11-3, the J call TRBJ2-5, with 7 bases lining up with TRBD2. The CDR3 runs 16 residues. Per the germline V gene, CDR1 is SGHNT and CDR2 is YENEEA. The trim removed 3 bases at V and 0 bases at J, leaving 7 bases unmatched. This chain's CDR3 is CASSLGLGGNQETQYF. In DNA form, the CDR3 reads TGTGCCAGCAGCTTGGGGCTCGGGGGGAACCAAGAGACCCAGTACTTC.

The rearrangement links TRBV6-1 to TRBJ2-7; maybe TRBD2 (6 bases). The V and J ends lost 3 bases and 1 base respectively, with 13 bases between them. Germline V CDR1 and CDR2: MNHNS, SASEGT. CDR3 length: 15 amino acids. The CDR3: CASSDGGTVSYEQYF. CDR3 bases: TGTGCCAGCAGTGATGGAGGGACGGTTTCCTACGAGCAGTACTTC.

V and J are TRBV4-2 and TRBJ2-1; 9 bases fit TRBD1. With 3 bases clipped from V and 6 bases from J, the junction kept 6 bases outside the gene matches. The CDR3 loop spans 15 amino acids. Germline V lookup: CDR1 LGHNA, CDR2 YNFKEQ. This CDR3 is CASSHPGTGPNEQFF. CDR3 DNA sequence: TGTGCCAGCAGCCATCCAGGGACAGGGCCCAATGAGCAGTTCTTC.

The chain recombines TRBV6-5 with TRBJ1-1, with TRBD1 as a possible D gene (5 bases). The CDR3 runs 15 residues. Germline CDR1 reads MNHEY; CDR2 reads SVGAGI. V gave up 2 bases and J gave up 1 base, with 11 bases separating them. The CDR3 sequence: CASSYAGSSNTEAFF. CDR3 nucleotides: TGTGCCAGCAGTTACGCAGGGTCCTCGAACACTGAAGCTTTCTTT.

This rearrangement joins TRBV10-3 to TRBJ2-7; 7 nucleotides align to TRBD1. From germline, CDR1 is ENHRY and CDR2 SYGVKD. V gave up 3 bases and J gave up 1 base; unmatched junction bases: 9. This CDR3 is built from 16 residues. CDR3 in amino acids: CAISDYRQGDSYEQYF. In nucleotides, the CDR3 is TGTGCCATCAGTGACTATAGACAGGGCGATTCCTACGAGCAGTACTTC.

J is TRBJ1-1 and V is TRBV3-1 (or the pseudogene TRBV3-2), with 8 bases aligning to TRBD1. The CDR3 covers 13 residues. J lost 11 bases, V lost 4 bases, and 9 bases had no gene match. The germline CDR1 and CDR2 sequences are LGHDT and YNNKEL (reference sequence). CDR3 bases: TGTGCCAGCAGCCCGGGGACAGGTCTTTCGGCTTTCTTT. This codes for CASSPGTGLSAFF.

The rearrangement links TRBV19 to TRBJ1-2; D call uncertain. V was shortened by 4 bases and J by 4 bases, with 7 bases between the two germline ends. The CDR3 length is 12 residues. Germline V gene lookup returns CDR1 LNHDA and CDR2 SQIVND (reference sequence). The CDR3 coding sequence is TGTGCCAGTAGTACGGTGATCTATGGCTACACCTTC. Its translation is CASSTVIYGYTF.

The chain uses TRBV15 and TRBJ1-1, with 7 bases identical to TRBD1. Looked up from germline, CDR1 is LNHNV and CDR2 is YYDKDF (reference sequence). This CDR3 region has 16 residues. V lost 0 bases to trimming and J lost 1 base; unmatched junction nucleotides: 5. The CDR3 reads CATSRDLRGANTEAFF. The DNA of the CDR3 is TGTGCCACCAGCAGAGACCTCAGGGGGGCGAACACTGAAGCTTTCTTT. Filled out from reference TRBV15 and TRBJ1-1, the complete variable domain reads DAMVIQNPRYQVTQFGKPVTLSCSQTLNHNVMYWYQQKSSQAPKLLFHYYDKDFNNEADTPDNFQSRRPNTSFCFLDIRSPGLGDTAMYLCATSRDLRGANTEAFFGQGTRLTVV.

The V call is TRBV5-1, the J call TRBJ2-3; weak D call: TRBD2 (6 bases). The CDR3 extends over 15 amino acids. The V gene lost 5 bases and the J gene lost 0 bases, with 13 bases spanning the gap. Per germline, CDR1 SGHRS and CDR2 YFSETQ. This chain's CDR3 is CASSSGTVSTDTQYF. The CDR3 bases are TGCGCCAGCAGTTCCGGGACTGTTAGCACAGATACGCAGTATTTT.

The chain uses TRBV24-1 and TRBJ2-5; 10 positions agree with TRBD2. Germline V gene sequence: CDR1 KGHDR, CDR2 SFDVKD. Germline trimming cut 2 bases from V and 2 bases from J; bases unmatched to any gene: 7. The CDR3 runs to 17 residues. CDR3 loop: CATSDSLLAGFQETQYF. In DNA, the CDR3 is TGTGCCACCAGTGATTCCCTACTAGCGGGGTTTCAAGAGACCCAGTACTTC.

This clone is a singleton in its sample. The V and J genes are TRBV3-1 (or the pseudogene TRBV3-2) and TRBJ1-2; D unresolved. V was pared by 3 bases and J by 4 bases, with 6 bases between. The germline CDR1 and CDR2 sequences are LGHDT and YNNKEL (reference sequence). The CDR3 totals 12 residues. CDR3 amino acids: CASSQPSYGYTF. CDR3 sequence (DNA): TGTGCCAGCAGCCAGCCCAGCTATGGCTACACCTTC.

This chain uses TRBV19 with TRBJ2-1, with 8 bases fitting TRBD2. The CDR3 consists of 17 residues. Trimming took 5 bases from V and 0 from J; bases not matched to a gene: 9. Germline V gene sequence: CDR1 LNHDA, CDR2 SQIVND (reference sequence). CDR3 sequence reads: CASSYGRVQSSYNEQFF. For the CDR3, the DNA is TGTGCCAGTAGTTACGGGAGGGTCCAAAGCTCCTACAATGAGCAGTTCTTC.

The CDR3 region has the DNA TGCAGTGCTAGTCAGGGAGGGTCAAGGCAGCCCCAGCATTTT. This sequence encodes CSASQGGSRQPQHF. The V and J genes are TRBV20-1 and TRBJ1-5; D possibly corresponds to TRBD1 (5 bases). The CDR3 is 14 amino acids. The V and J ends lost 3 bases and 7 bases respectively, with 16 bases between them. The V gene's germline CDR1 is DFQATT and CDR2 SNEGSKA (reference sequence).

The chain uses TRBV18 and TRBJ1-1; 10 bases align to TRBD1. CDR3 length equals 16 residues. The V gene end was trimmed by 3 bases and the J gene end by 0 bases; junction bases not matched to a gene: 4. From germline, CDR1 is KGHSH and CDR2 LQKENI. The CDR3, as DNA: TGTGCCAGCTCACCGTCGACAGGGGGCATGAACACTGAAGCTTTCTTT. Residues: CASSPSTGGMNTEAFF.

In DNA, the CDR3 is TGTGCCAGCAGCCCTCTCCCGGGACTAGCTAATGAGCAGTTCTTC. It translates to CASSPLPGLANEQFF. V gene TRBV28 combines with J gene TRBJ2-1; 9 bases match TRBD2. The germline gives CDR1 MDHEN, CDR2 SYDVKM. The length of the CDR3 is 15 residues. Trimming removed 6 bases from V and 7 bases from J; junction bases left unmatched: 10.

This clone was found a few times. This sequence joins TRBV5-1 and TRBJ1-5; possible D gene TRBD1, 5 bases. CDR1 SGHRS and CDR2 YFSETQ come from the germline V gene. The V end was cut by 7 bases, the J end by 3 bases, with 11 bases between. The CDR3 extends over 13 amino acids. CDR3 coding DNA: TGCGCCAGCCGGGGGGAGGACAATCAGCCCCAGCATTTT. It encodes CASRGEDNQPQHF.

The chain joins TRBV6-6 to TRBJ1-4, with TRBD1 matching 9 bases. Germline trimming cut 6 bases from V and 10 bases from J; bases unmatched to any gene: 3. CDR3 size: 12 residues. The germline V gene has CDR1 MNHNY and CDR2 SVGAGI (reference sequence). In DNA, the CDR3 is TGTGCCAGCAGCCCGACAGGGGGAAAACTGTTTTTT. Translating it yields CASSPTGGKLFF.

The genes are TRBV7-9 and TRBJ1-2; tentative D call: TRBD1 (5 bases). The V end lost 5 bases, the J end lost 4 bases, and 14 bases lay between the germline ends. Germline CDR1 reads SEHNR; CDR2 reads FQNEAQ (reference sequence). CDR3 length: 14 residues. CDR3 nucleotide sequence: TGTGCCAGCAGCCCTGGGGGGATTTCCTATGGCTACACCTTC. It specifies CASSPGGISYGYTF.

The genes are TRBV6-5 and TRBJ1-2; no reliable D call. Germline V lookup: CDR1 MNHEY, CDR2 SVGAGI. Trimming pared 5 bases from V and 7 bases from J, leaving 14 bases between. The length of the CDR3 is 13 residues. The CDR3 loop reads CASSPRIGSGYTF. CDR3 sequence (DNA): TGTGCCAGCAGTCCCAGGATAGGCAGTGGCTACACCTTC.